This is a list of T cell receptor beta chains from one sample in a study of cytomegalovirus exposure and HLA in healthy donors. The protocol was immunoSEQ multiplex PCR, while the TCRdb copy is restricted to in-frame clones and leaves out a portion. Among just over 150,000 clones listed, more than 70% were seen once. Sequenced sample: PBMCs. The source is a male donor in good health and CMV-seropositive. The conserved cysteine and the conserved F or W are not part of the CDR3 here. A D gene is named only where the DNA matches it firmly. Size values are once, few and many counts, or a class for expanded clones, and some rows have none.

j_call v_call d_call clone_size cdr3_aa
TRBJ2-5 TRBV2 TRBD2 - ASRSGTSASETQY
TRBJ2-7 TRBV15 TRBD2 - ATSRGGLADFSYEQY
TRBJ2-1 TRBV6-1 - few ASSANGRNEQF
TRBJ1-4 TRBV7-9 - - ASSNREGHEKLF
TRBJ2-3 TRBV7-9 - - ASSFEGPRDTQY
TRBJ2-7 TRBV28 TRBD1 - ASRGLGQGLGEQY
TRBJ1-4 TRBV19 TRBD1 - ASSIIGGTVSNEKLF
TRBJ1-6 TRBV28 - - ASATLRGRVY
TRBJ1-1 TRBV5-8 - few ASSLRGMNTEAF
TRBJ2-7 TRBV6-1 TRBD2 few ASSQGAAGGFYEQY
TRBJ2-7 TRBV21-1 - - ASSKEMGNGSYEQY
TRBJ2-5 TRBV28 - - ASRLAQETQY
TRBJ1-4 TRBV6-1 - - ASSEARGGVEKLF
TRBJ2-1 TRBV7-6 - - ASSAPTRSYYNEQF
TRBJ2-1 TRBV18 TRBD2 - ASSPLSSGGSNEQF
TRBJ1-1 TRBV2 - - ASSQDRNTEAF
TRBJ1-6 TRBV14 TRBD1 few ASSPGQGLNSPLH
TRBJ2-1 TRBV5-1 TRBD2 few ASSLVLAGLNEQF
TRBJ1-4 TRBV9 TRBD1 - ASSTTGWGNEKLF
TRBJ2-6 TRBV7-6 TRBD1 - ASSYPGQGGSGANVLT
TRBJ2-7 TRBV19 - - ASSAPSYEQY
TRBJ2-1 TRBV6-1 - - ASSAPGDHNEQF
TRBJ1-2 TRBV7-2 TRBD1 - ASSPGPGTGVYGYT
TRBJ2-2 TRBV19 - - ASSPGSNTGELF
TRBJ2-2 TRBV7-2 - once ASSLSQGRPGELF
TRBJ1-6 TRBV9 - - ASSVVSTDSPLH
TRBJ1-2 TRBV6-1 TRBD1 few ASRVGQGDGYT
TRBJ2-1 TRBV27 - - ASSRDLYNEQF
TRBJ2-3 TRBV7-8 - - ASSLEVWPPTQY
TRBJ1-1 TRBV7-9 - medium-sized ASSPYTEAF
TRBJ1-5 TRBV19 - - ASSITVNSNQPQH
TRBJ2-5 TRBV6-6 - - ASAGEETQY
TRBJ2-7 TRBV10-3 TRBD2 few AGGGGGRAYEQY
TRBJ1-2 TRBV19 - - ASTRMAGPYGYT
TRBJ1-2 TRBV7-9 TRBD1 - ASSWPVDRDDGYT
TRBJ1-2 TRBV4-1 - - ASSHQGYGYT
TRBJ2-2 TRBV7-2 - - ASSPTSYTGELF
TRBJ2-1 TRBV21-1 - few ASSIRQGGGEQF
TRBJ1-1 TRBV5-4 TRBD1 - ASSLQGAGVTEAF
TRBJ2-7 TRBV10-3 - - AISEGGGDPLYEQY
TRBJ1-4 TRBV25-1 - - ASRQFNEKLF
TRBJ2-7 TRBV4-3 TRBD2 - ASSQVARGLAGHEQY
TRBJ1-5 TRBV15 TRBD1 - ATSRDRGTGGDQPQH
TRBJ2-1 TRBV29-1 TRBD2 - SVEGLAGGNNQNEQF
TRBJ2-7 TRBV7-2 TRBD2 few ASSSPPSGRFPYEQY
TRBJ1-1 TRBV19 - - ASSIGMNGLEAF
TRBJ2-2 TRBV27 TRBD2 once ASRVRGTSGVRRHTGELF
TRBJ1-2 TRBV5-1 - - ASSRLGVGYGYT
TRBJ2-1 TRBV25-1 TRBD2 - ASSDPSGSYNEQF
TRBJ2-5 TRBV6-4 - - ASRDCLAEQY
TRBJ2-1 TRBV19 TRBD2 - ASREFLLAGVDNEQF
TRBJ1-6 TRBV18 - once ASSPFEGDNSPLH
TRBJ2-4 TRBV19 TRBD2 - ASSLNRGLVRNIQY
TRBJ2-5 TRBV9 TRBD2 - ASSRGASGRNQETQY